Sequencing of this TCR beta chain was carried out in a study of metastatic and nonmetastatic thyroid tumors. Study-wide context: Peripheral blood and tumor or nodule samples from malignant and benign thyroid patients were compared.

As processed by the authors: Across clinicopathological groups, CDR3 differences served as the basis for building a distant-metastasis classifier for papillary thyroid cancer. Using MiXCR, TCRdb reanalyzed the PCR reads. V and J calls and clone size were set by TCRdb, not the authors. Of some 40,000 clones listed, approximately 25% are singletons. Study-level results: Malignant tumors reportedly showed significantly higher TCR beta diversity than benign nodules in both blood and tumor.

Before thyroid surgery, none of the patients had received any treatment. With 7 bases clipped from V and 2 bases from J, the junction kept 9 bases outside the gene matches. Germline values: CDR1 MNHNS, CDR2 SASEGT. CDR3 length: 17 residues. This clone was detected once. The antigen is unknown. The rearrangement joins TRBV6-1 to TRBJ1-3; 12 bases fit TRBD1. The sequencing sample was made of tumor tissue. The sequence was obtained from a female donor with papillary thyroid cancer or a benign thyroid nodule (not recorded which). Some clones in this sample may be carry-over from other donors' samples. CDR3 nucleotides: TGTGCCAGCACCCGGGACAGGGGGCGCAGCACTGGAAACACCATATATTTT. Translated, it gives CASTRDRGRSTGNTIYF.